These 6 T cell receptor beta chains were sequenced from one sample in a study of blood T cell repertoires in COVID-19. Profiling relied on immunoSEQ multiplex PCR, and the TCRdb table lists in-frame clones only, not all of them. The data hold over 90,000 clones, with about 90% observed a single time. Sequenced input: peripheral blood. The source of these receptors is a man aged 50-59 years in a cohort sampled during active COVID-19.

This clone was seen just once. This chain connects TRBV28 to TRBJ1-3, with TRBD1 matching over 7 bases. Germline assignment: CDR1 MDHEN and CDR2 SYDVKM. The trim removed 6 bases at V and 4 bases at J, leaving 6 bases unmatched. The CDR3 is 14 amino acids. The CDR3: CASRQQGSGNTIYF. The CDR3 DNA reads as TGTGCCAGCAGGCAACAGGGGAGCGGAAACACCATATATTTT. The full variable domain, rest sourced from reference TRBV28 and TRBJ1-3, is DVKVTQSSRYLVKRTGEKVFLECVQDMDHENMFWYRQDPGLGLRLIYFSYDVKMKEKGDIPEGYSVSREKKERFSLILESASTNQTSMYLCASRQQGSGNTIYFGEGSWLTVV.

This chain links TRBV4-1 with TRBJ2-5; 15 nucleotides line up with TRBD2. CDR1 and CDR2 from the germline V gene are MGHRA and YSYEKL. The CDR3 is 17 amino acids. Trimming at V came to 4 bases and at J to 5 bases, leaving 8 bases not matched to a gene. The CDR3 DNA is TGCGCCAGCAGCCGCGGACTAGCGGGGGGGCTCTTGGAGACCCAGTACTTC. Its protein product is CASSRGLAGGLLETQYF.

The gene calls are TRBV24-1 and TRBJ1-5, with unresolved D. Germline V gene lookup returns CDR1 KGHDR and CDR2 SFDVKD. Trimming removed 1 base from V and 11 bases from J, with 8 bases in between. The CDR3 is 12 amino acids. The CDR3: CATSDFGRTQHF. CDR3 sequence (DNA): TGTGCCACCAGTGATTTTGGCAGGACCCAGCATTTT.

This clone was observed once. This rearrangement joins TRBV5-1 to TRBJ2-3, with D possibly being TRBD1 (6 bases). V shed 4 bases and J shed 3 bases, with 12 bases lying between them. Germline values: CDR1 SGHRS, CDR2 YFSETQ. The CDR3 is 14 amino acids. CDR3 sequence (DNA): TGCGCCAGCAGCCGGGACAAGGTGACAGATACGCAGTATTTT. Translated, it gives CASSRDKVTDTQYF.

V is TRBV6-1 and J is TRBJ1-5; no clear D gene. The V and J ends lost 1 base and 5 bases respectively, with 12 bases between them. From germline, CDR1 is MNHNS and CDR2 SASEGT. CDR3 length: 15 residues. The CDR3 nucleotides read TGTGCCAGCAGTGAAGGCGGGCAGGACCATCAGCCCCAGCATTTT. This codes for CASSEGGQDHQPQHF.

CDR3 region: CASSFDRVGTDTQYF. CDR3 DNA sequence: TGTGCCAGCTCCTTCGACAGGGTTGGCACAGATACGCAGTATTTT. The chain joins TRBV18 to TRBJ2-3, with 7 bases aligning to TRBD1. The length of the CDR3 is 15 residues. With 6 bases clipped from V and 1 base from J, the junction kept 7 bases outside the gene matches. Per the germline V gene, CDR1 is KGHSH and CDR2 is LQKENI.